This record covers a single T cell receptor (beta chain). The data belong to a study of siplizumab effects on memory and regulatory T cells. The germline gives CDR1 MNHEY, CDR2 SVGAGI. The CDR3 length is 14 residues. V was pared by 6 bases and J by 3 bases, with 9 bases between. Profiled with immunoSEQ multiplex PCR; TCRdb holds only in-frame clones, not every one. The sample has more than 95,000 clones, approximately 93% seen once. This clonotype was obtained from a human donor in good health. Sequencing used Tregs sorted from blood. This chain connects TRBV6-5 to TRBJ1-6; no firm D call. CDR3 bases: TGTGCCAGCAGACCCCTCCTCTATAATTCACCCCTCCACTTT. It translates to CASRPLLYNSPLHF.